This TCR beta chain came from a study of blood T cell repertoires in COVID-19. Study-level information: COVID-19 samples collected from the United States, Italy and Spain covered acute and convalescent phases. T cells, B-cell-depleted T cells, or PBMCs supplied cDNA or gDNA.

This clone occurred a few times. With 3 bases removed from V and 6 bases from J, the gap between germline ends came to 14 bases. Germline CDR1 reads KGHSH; CDR2 reads LQKENI. CDR3 length: 15 amino acids. Authors' data handling: Reference gene primer amplification yielded estimated nucleated cell counts. Method: immunoSEQ multiplex PCR; TCRdb's copy keeps in-frame clones and lacks some. Clonal size and the V and J genes are those of that table, whereas D and trimming came from the DNA. The table shows around 300,000 clones, with about four fifths occurring only once. The gene calls are TRBV18 and TRBJ2-2; D is perhaps TRBD2 (6 bases). The sequence came from a woman between 45 and 65 years old who had recovered from COVID-19. Sequencing input: peripheral blood. The CDR3 region is CASSPSGGAAGELFF. The DNA of the CDR3 is TGTGCCAGCTCACCGAGTGGCGGGGCGGCCGGGGAGCTGTTTTTT.